This is a list of T cell receptor beta chains from one sample in a study of blood T cell repertoires in COVID-19. Libraries were prepared by immunoSEQ multiplex PCR; TCRdb keeps only in-frame clonotypes and omits some of them. The table has 390,000 or so clones, 80% to 90% seen once. The specimen was PBMCs or T cells enriched from blood (not recorded which). The source is a man in his late teens or twenties who had recovered from COVID-19. The CDR3 runs from the conserved cysteine through the conserved F or W. Fields, in order: D gene, J gene, V gene, clone size, CDR3 protein, CDR3 DNA. D genes are given only for firm matches. Where a row states a size, it is once, few, many or the class of an expanded clone; other rows omit it.

>-|TRBJ2-7|TRBV10-3|-
CAMTAGPQYEQYF
TGTGCCATGACGGCGGGGCCCCAATACGAGCAGTACTTC
>-|TRBJ2-2|TRBV7-9|-
CASSRVNTGELFF
TGTGCCAGCAGCCGAGTTAACACCGGGGAGCTGTTTTTT
>-|TRBJ2-1|TRBV19|-
CASSPTLYNEQFF
TGTGCCAGTAGTCCGACTCTCTACAATGAGCAGTTCTTC
>-|TRBJ1-2|TRBV12-3/TRBV12-4|-
CASSSEGGGYTF
TGTGCCAGCAGTTCAGAGGGTGGAGGCTACACCTTC
>-|TRBJ2-7|TRBV5-6|-
CASSLMSYEQYF
TGTGCCAGCAGCTTGATGAGTTACGAGCAGTACTTC
>-|TRBJ1-6|TRBV14|once
CASSQDRGSNSPLHF
TGTGCCAGCAGCCAAGATAGAGGATCTAATTCACCCCTCCACTTT
>TRBD1|TRBJ2-1|TRBV5-1|-
CASTITGTVYNEQFF
TGCGCCAGCACGATAACCGGGACAGTCTACAATGAGCAGTTCTTC
>-|TRBJ1-1|TRBV5-1|-
CASSSQENTEAFF
TGCGCCAGCAGCTCGCAGGAGAACACTGAAGCTTTCTTT
>-|TRBJ2-7|TRBV5-1|-
CASSTRTFPNEQYF
TGCGCCAGCAGCACACGGACATTCCCCAACGAGCAGTACTTC
>-|TRBJ2-2|TRBV19|-
CASSMRGNTGELFF
TGTGCCAGTAGTATGCGGGGGAACACCGGGGAGCTGTTTTTT
>-|TRBJ1-2|TRBV27|-
CASSYTPGRYGYTF
TGTGCCAGCAGCTATACTCCAGGGCGCTATGGCTACACCTTC
>TRBD1|TRBJ2-5|TRBV6-5|-
CASSLRDRQETQYF
TGTGCCAGCAGCCTCCGGGACAGACAAGAGACCCAGTACTTC
>TRBD2|TRBJ2-3|TRBV19|-
CASKIAGVIDTQYF
TGTGCCAGTAAGATAGCGGGAGTGATAGATACGCAGTATTTT
>TRBD2|TRBJ2-2|TRBV5-1|-
CASSWGGDTGELFF
TGCGCCAGCAGCTGGGGAGGGGACACCGGGGAGCTGTTTTTT
>TRBD2|TRBJ2-2|TRBV2|-
CASSELGLATGELFF
TGTGCCAGCAGTGAATTGGGACTAGCCACCGGGGAGCTGTTTTTT
>TRBD2|TRBJ2-1|TRBV5-1|-
CASSLGVAGGRNEQFF
TGCGCCAGCAGCTTGGGGGTAGCGGGAGGCCGGAATGAGCAGTTCTTC
>-|TRBJ2-1|TRBV7-3|-
CASSLTSGARYNEQFF
TGTGCCAGCAGCTTAACATCGGGAGCCAGATACAATGAGCAGTTCTTC
>TRBD2|TRBJ2-7|TRBV4-2|-
CASSQDPLSGGYEQYF
TGTGCCAGCAGCCAAGACCCTTTGAGCGGGGGCTACGAGCAGTACTTC
>TRBD2|TRBJ2-3|TRBV7-9|-
CASSPGTSGQTDTQYF
TGTGCCAGCAGCCCGGGGACTAGCGGGCAAACAGATACGCAGTATTTT
>-|TRBJ1-2|TRBV3-1/TRBV3-2|-
CASAGPLRHGYTF
TGTGCCAGCGCGGGACCGCTAAGACATGGCTACACCTTC
>-|TRBJ1-1|TRBV3-1/TRBV3-2|-
CASSQASGRNTEAFF
TGTGCCAGCAGCCAAGCCTCAGGCCGCAACACTGAAGCTTTCTTT
>TRBD2|TRBJ2-7|TRBV28|-
CASRAGGCEQYF
TGTGCCAGCAGAGCGGGAGGCTGCGAGCAGTACTTC
>-|TRBJ1-5|TRBV7-8|-
CASRRDIGNQPQHF
TGTGCCAGCAGACGGGACATTGGCAATCAGCCCCAGCATTTT
>-|TRBJ1-3|TRBV7-9|-
CASSLAGGGNTIYF
TGTGCCAGCAGCTTAGCAGGAGGGGGAAACACCATATATTTT
>-|TRBJ1-6|TRBV7-9|-
CASKSVYNSPLHF
TGTGCCAGCAAGTCGGTTTATAATTCACCCCTCCACTTT
>-|TRBJ2-1|TRBV4-1|-
CASSQEPPSSYNEQFF
TGCGCCAGCAGCCAAGAGCCCCCGAGCTCCTACAATGAGCAGTTCTTC
>TRBD1|TRBJ1-2|TRBV9|-
CASSVEGQGGYTF
TGTGCCAGCAGCGTAGAGGGACAGGGTGGGTACACCTTC
>-|TRBJ1-6|TRBV10-3|-
CAISVSGRDNSPLHF
TGTGCCATCAGTGTATCAGGGAGGGATAATTCACCCCTCCACTTT
>-|TRBJ1-4|TRBV18|-
CASSPGVTNEKLFF
TGTGCCAGCTCACCAGGAGTAACTAATGAAAAACTGTTTTTT
>-|TRBJ2-5|TRBV5-4|-
CASSLIFSDQETQYF
TGTGCCAGCAGCTTGATTTTTAGCGATCAAGAGACCCAGTACTTC
>-|TRBJ1-4|TRBV2|-
CAIGGPGGKLFF
TGTGCCATAGGAGGACCCGGGGGGAAACTGTTTTTT
>-|TRBJ2-3|TRBV10-2|-
CASSESRGTDTQYF
TGCGCCAGCAGTGAGTCACGGGGCACAGATACGCAGTATTTT
>TRBD2|TRBJ2-1|TRBV4-2|-
CASSQGGKTSGNEQFF
TGTGCCAGCAGCCAAGGGGGTAAGACTAGCGGGAATGAGCAGTTCTTC
>-|TRBJ1-5|TRBV9|-
CASSSDGNQPQHF
TGTGCCAGCAGCTCCGACGGGAATCAGCCCCAGCATTTT
>-|TRBJ2-2|TRBV5-1|-
CASSGGGRMNTGELFF
TGCGCCAGCAGCGGGGGAGGCAGGATGAACACCGGGGAGCTGTTTTTT
>TRBD1|TRBJ2-1|TRBV5-4|-
CASSFTGGGEQFF
TGTGCCAGCAGCTTCACAGGGGGAGGAGAGCAGTTCTTC
>TRBD1|TRBJ1-1|TRBV6-1|-
CASSESGGSTEAFF
TGTGCCAGCAGTGAATCAGGGGGTTCGACTGAAGCTTTCTTT
>TRBD2|TRBJ2-2|TRBV7-3|-
CASSLSGENTGELFF
TGTGCCAGCAGCTTGAGCGGGGAAAACACCGGGGAGCTGTTTTTT
>TRBD1|TRBJ2-5|TRBV28|-
CASSLPDRDETQYF
TGTGCCAGCAGTTTGCCGGACAGGGATGAGACCCAGTACTTC
>-|TRBJ1-2|TRBV3-1/TRBV3-2|-
CASSQDAVTVAYGYTF
TGTGCCAGCAGCCAAGATGCGGTGACAGTCGCCTATGGCTACACCTTC
>TRBD1|TRBJ1-1|TRBV18|-
CASATQGAAEAFF
TGTGCCAGCGCCACACAGGGGGCCGCTGAAGCTTTCTTT
>TRBD2|TRBJ2-1|TRBV3-1/TRBV3-2|-
CASSRMREGRYNEQFF
TGTGCCAGCAGCCGTATGCGGGAGGGCCGATACAATGAGCAGTTCTTC
>TRBD1|TRBJ2-7|TRBV14|-
CASSRTGSSYEQYF
TGTGCCAGCAGCCGGACAGGGAGCTCCTACGAGCAGTACTTC
>TRBD2|TRBJ2-3|TRBV9|once
CASSAQAGGSTDTQYF
TGTGCCAGCAGCGCTCAAGCGGGGGGGAGCACAGATACGCAGTATTTT
>-|TRBJ1-3|TRBV6-1|-
CASSEASAGAGNTIYF
TGTGCCAGCAGTGAAGCAAGTGCAGGGGCCGGAAACACCATATATTTT
>TRBD2|TRBJ2-5|TRBV19|-
CASSRSGGPGETQYF
TGTGCCAGTAGCCGTAGCGGGGGGCCGGGAGAGACCCAGTACTTC
>TRBD2|TRBJ2-1|TRBV11-3|-
CASSYARAGGLVDEQFF
TGTGCCAGCAGCTATGCCCGGGCGGGAGGACTTGTCGATGAGCAGTTCTTC
>TRBD1|TRBJ2-4|TRBV5-1|few
CASSLVGQGALKGNENIQYF
TGCGCCAGCAGCTTGGTAGGACAGGGGGCCCTAAAGGGTAACGAAAACATTCAGTACTTC
>TRBD2|TRBJ2-7|TRBV10-3|-
CASTGVAGEQYF
TGTGCCTCGACGGGGGTAGCGGGAGAGCAGTACTTC
>TRBD1|TRBJ1-5|TRBV19|-
CASKVAQGARQPQHF
TGTGCCAGTAAAGTGGCCCAGGGGGCCCGTCAGCCCCAGCATTTT
>-|TRBJ2-7|TRBV28|-
CASSTPGFPYEQYF
TGTGCCAGCAGCACTCCGGGTTTTCCCTACGAGCAGTACTTC